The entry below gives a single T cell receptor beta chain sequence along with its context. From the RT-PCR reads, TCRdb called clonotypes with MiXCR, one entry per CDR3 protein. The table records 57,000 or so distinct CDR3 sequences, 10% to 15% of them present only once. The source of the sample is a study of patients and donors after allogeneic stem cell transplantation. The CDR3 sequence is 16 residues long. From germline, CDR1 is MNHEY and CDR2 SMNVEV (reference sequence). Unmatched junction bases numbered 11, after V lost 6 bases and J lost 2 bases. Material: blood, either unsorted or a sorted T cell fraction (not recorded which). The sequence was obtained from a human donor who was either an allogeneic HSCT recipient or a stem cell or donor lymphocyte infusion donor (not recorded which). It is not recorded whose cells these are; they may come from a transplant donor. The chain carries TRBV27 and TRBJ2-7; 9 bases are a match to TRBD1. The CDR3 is CASSHLTGTGPYEQYF. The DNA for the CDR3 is TGTGCCAGCAGCCACCTTACGGGGACAGGGCCCTACGAGCAGTACTTC.